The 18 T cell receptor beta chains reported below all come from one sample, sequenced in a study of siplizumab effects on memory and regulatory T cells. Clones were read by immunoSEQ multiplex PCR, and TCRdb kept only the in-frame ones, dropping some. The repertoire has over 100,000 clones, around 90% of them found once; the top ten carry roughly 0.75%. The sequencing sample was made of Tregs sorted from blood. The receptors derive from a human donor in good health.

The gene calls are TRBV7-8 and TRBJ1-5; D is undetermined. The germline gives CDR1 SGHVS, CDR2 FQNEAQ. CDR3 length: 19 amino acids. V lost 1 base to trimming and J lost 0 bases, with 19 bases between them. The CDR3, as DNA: TGTGCCAGCAGCTTAGTAGCTGGAGGGCGATCGTATAGCAATCAGCCCCAGCATTTT. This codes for CASSLVAGGRSYSNQPQHF.

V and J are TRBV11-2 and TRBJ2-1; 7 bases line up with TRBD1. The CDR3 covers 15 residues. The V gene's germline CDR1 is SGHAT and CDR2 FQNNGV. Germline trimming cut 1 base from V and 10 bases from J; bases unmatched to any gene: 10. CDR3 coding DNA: TGTGCCAGCAGCTTAGGGACAGGACACCTAACCGAGCAGTTCTTC. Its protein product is CASSLGTGHLTEQFF.

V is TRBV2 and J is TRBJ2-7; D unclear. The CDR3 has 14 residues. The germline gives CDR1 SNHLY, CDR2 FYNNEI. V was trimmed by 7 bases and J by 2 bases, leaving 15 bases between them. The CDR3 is CASTLGSGPYEQYF. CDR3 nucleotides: TGTGCCAGCACCCTCGGGTCCGGCCCCTACGAGCAGTACTTC.

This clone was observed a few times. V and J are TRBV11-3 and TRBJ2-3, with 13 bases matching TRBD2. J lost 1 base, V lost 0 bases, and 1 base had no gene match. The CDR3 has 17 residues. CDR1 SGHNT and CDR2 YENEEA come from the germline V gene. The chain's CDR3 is CASSLDGTSGGTDTQYF. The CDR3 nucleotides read TGTGCCAGCAGCTTAGACGGGACTAGCGGGGGCACAGATACGCAGTATTTT.

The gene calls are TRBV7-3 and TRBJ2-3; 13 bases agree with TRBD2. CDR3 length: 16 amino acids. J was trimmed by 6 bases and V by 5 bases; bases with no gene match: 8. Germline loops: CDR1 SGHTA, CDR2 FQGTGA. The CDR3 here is CASSPTGTSGIDTQYF. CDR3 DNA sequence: TGTGCCAGCAGCCCAACCGGGACTAGCGGGATTGATACGCAGTATTTT.

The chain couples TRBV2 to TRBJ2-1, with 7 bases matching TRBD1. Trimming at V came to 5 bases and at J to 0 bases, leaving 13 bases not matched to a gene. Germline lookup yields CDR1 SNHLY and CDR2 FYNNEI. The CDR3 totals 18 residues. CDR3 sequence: CASSTTTLTGNSYNEQFF. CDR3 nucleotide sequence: TGTGCCAGCAGTACTACTACCCTGACAGGGAACTCCTACAATGAGCAGTTCTTC.

DNA for the CDR3: TGCGCCAGCAGCCGAAGTGGGGCGAACACTGAAGCTTTCTTT. It specifies CASSRSGANTEAFF. The rearrangement uses TRBV4-1 and TRBJ1-1; weak D call: TRBD1 (5 bases). The length of the CDR3 is 14 residues. Deletions cut 4 bases from V and 1 base from J, with 10 bases between. Germline V gene lookup returns CDR1 MGHRA and CDR2 YSYEKL.

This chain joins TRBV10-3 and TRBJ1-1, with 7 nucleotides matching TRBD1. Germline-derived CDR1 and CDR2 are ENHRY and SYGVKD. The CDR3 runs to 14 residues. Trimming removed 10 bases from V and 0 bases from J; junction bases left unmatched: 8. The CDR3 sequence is CATTQGSMNTEAFF. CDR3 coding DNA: TGTGCCACGACACAGGGGTCAATGAACACTGAAGCTTTCTTT.

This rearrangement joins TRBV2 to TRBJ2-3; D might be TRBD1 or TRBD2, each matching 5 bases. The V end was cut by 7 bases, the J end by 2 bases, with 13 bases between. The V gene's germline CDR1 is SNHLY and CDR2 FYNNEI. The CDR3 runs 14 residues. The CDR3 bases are TGTGCCAGCATTCCGGGACCCGCCACAGATACGCAGTATTTT. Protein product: CASIPGPATDTQYF.

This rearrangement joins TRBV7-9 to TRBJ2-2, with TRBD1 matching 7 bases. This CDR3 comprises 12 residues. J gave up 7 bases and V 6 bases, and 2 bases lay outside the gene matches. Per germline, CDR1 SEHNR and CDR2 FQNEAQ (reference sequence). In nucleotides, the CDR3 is TGTGCCAGCAGGACAGGGCACGGGGAGCTGTTTTTT. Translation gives CASRTGHGELFF.

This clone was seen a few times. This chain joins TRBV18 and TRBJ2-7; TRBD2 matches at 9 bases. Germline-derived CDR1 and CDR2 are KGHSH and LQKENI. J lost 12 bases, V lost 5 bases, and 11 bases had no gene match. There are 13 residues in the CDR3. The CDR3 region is CASSAVAGEGTYF. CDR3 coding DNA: TGTGCCAGCTCAGCAGTAGCGGGAGAAGGCACGTACTTC.

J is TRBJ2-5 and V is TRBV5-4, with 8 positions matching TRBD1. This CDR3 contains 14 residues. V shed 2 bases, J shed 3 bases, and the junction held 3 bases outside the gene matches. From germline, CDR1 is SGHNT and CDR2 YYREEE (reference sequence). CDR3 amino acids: CASSLQGVEETQYF. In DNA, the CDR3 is TGTGCCAGCAGCTTACAGGGGGTCGAAGAGACCCAGTACTTC.

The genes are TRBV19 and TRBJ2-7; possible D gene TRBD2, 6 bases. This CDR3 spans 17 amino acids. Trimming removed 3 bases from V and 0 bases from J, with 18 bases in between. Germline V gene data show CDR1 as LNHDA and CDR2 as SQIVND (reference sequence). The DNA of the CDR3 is TGTGCCAGTAGTATGAGGGCCCCGGGGGACCTCTCCTACGAGCAGTACTTC. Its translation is CASSMRAPGDLSYEQYF.

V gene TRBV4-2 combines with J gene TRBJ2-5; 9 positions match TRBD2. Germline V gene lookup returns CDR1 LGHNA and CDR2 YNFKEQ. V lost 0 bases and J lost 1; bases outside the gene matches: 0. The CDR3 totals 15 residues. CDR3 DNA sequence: TGTGCCAGCAGCCAAGAGCGGGGGGGCCAAGAGACCCAGTACTTC. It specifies CASSQERGGQETQYF.

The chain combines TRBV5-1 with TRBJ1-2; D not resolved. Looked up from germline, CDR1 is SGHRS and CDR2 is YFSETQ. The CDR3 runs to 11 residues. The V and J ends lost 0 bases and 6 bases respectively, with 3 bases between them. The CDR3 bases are TGCGCCAGCAGCTTGGTTGATGGCTACACCTTC. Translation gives CASSLVDGYTF.

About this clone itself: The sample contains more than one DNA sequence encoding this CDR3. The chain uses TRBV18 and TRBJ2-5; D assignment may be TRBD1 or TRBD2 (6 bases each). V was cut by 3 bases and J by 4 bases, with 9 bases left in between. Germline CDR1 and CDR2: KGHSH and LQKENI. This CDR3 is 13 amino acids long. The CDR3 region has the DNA TGTGCCAGCTCACCTGGGGGGCGAGAGACCCAGTACTTC. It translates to CASSPGGRETQYF.

The CDR3 DNA is TGTGCCAGCAGCTCGGGACAGCAGATCACAGATACGCAGTATTTT. Its translation is CASSSGQQITDTQYF. The genes are TRBV7-9 and TRBJ2-3; 7 positions agree with TRBD1. This CDR3 spans 15 amino acids. The junction had 6 bases not matched to a gene; V was cut back by 4 bases and J by 2 bases. Germline loops: CDR1 SEHNR, CDR2 FQNEAQ (reference sequence). Based on the CDR3 plus reference TRBV7-9 and TRBJ2-3, the full variable domain is DTGVSQNPRHKITKRGQNVTFRCDPISEHNRLYWYRQTLGQGPEFLTYFQNEAQLEKSRLLSDRFSAERPKGSFSTLEIQRTEQGDSAMYLCASSSGQQITDTQYFGPGTRLTVL.

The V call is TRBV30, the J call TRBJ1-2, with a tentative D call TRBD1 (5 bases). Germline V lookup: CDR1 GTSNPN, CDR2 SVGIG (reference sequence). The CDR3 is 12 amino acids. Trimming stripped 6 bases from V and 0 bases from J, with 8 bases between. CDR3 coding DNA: TGTGCCTGTTTACAGGCTAACTATGGCTACACCTTC. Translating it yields CACLQANYGYTF.